The TCR beta chain under discussion was sequenced for a study of patients and donors after allogeneic stem cell transplantation. The V end was cut by 5 bases, the J end by 4 bases, with 13 bases between. The CDR3 is 14 residues long. Germline loops: CDR1 SEHNR, CDR2 FQNEAQ (reference sequence). TCRdb reprocessed the RT-PCR reads via MiXCR and lists one record per CDR3 protein. Here the sample spans roughly 940,000 distinct CDR3 sequences, under 20% being singletons. The J gene is TRBJ2-3, the V gene TRBV7-9; D is possibly TRBD1 or TRBD2 (5 bases each). This TCR derives from a human donor who was either an allogeneic HSCT recipient or a stem cell or donor lymphocyte infusion donor (not recorded which). It is not recorded whose cells these are; they may come from a transplant donor. Input material: blood, either unsorted or a sorted T cell fraction (not recorded which). The DNA of the CDR3 is TGTGCCAGCAGCCGCGTGGGGGACCCAGATACGCAGTATTTT. Protein: CASSRVGDPDTQYF.